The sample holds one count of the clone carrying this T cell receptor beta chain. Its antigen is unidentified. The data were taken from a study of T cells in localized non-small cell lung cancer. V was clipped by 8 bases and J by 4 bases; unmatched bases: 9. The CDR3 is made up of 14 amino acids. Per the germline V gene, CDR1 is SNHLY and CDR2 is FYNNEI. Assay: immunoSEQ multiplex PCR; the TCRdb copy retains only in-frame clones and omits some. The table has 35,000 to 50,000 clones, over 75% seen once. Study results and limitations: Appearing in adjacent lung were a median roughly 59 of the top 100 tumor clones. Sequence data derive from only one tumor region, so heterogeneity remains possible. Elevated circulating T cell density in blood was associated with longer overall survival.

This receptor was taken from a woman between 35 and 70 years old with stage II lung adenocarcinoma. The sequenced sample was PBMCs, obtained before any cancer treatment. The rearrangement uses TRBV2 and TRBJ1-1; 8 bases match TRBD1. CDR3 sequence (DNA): TGTGCCAGCTACAGGGGGTATTATGGCACTGAAGCTTTCTTT. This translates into CASYRGYYGTEAFF.